A selection of T cell receptor beta chains follows, all from one sample in a study of blood T cell repertoires in COVID-19. The repertoire was sequenced with immunoSEQ multiplex PCR; TCRdb's copy has only in-frame clones and lacks some. The data contain 250,000 to 300,000 clones, around nine tenths of them singletons. The sequencing sample was made of peripheral blood. The receptor source for this set is a woman in her thirties with COVID-19, enrolled during active disease. CDR3s include the opening cysteine and the closing phenylalanine or tryptophan. The D gene is left open where the match is weak. The listing skips clone size in some rows; elsewhere it reads once, few, many or a size class.

J | V | size | D | DNA | CDR3
TRBJ2-1 | TRBV28 | NA | NA | TGTGCCAGCAGTCGACGGGAGCTCTCCTACAATGAGCAGTTCTTC | CASSRRELSYNEQFF
TRBJ2-7 | TRBV5-8 | NA | TRBD1 | TGTGCCAGCAGCGGGACAGGGAGCTACGAGCAGTACTTC | CASSGTGSYEQYF
TRBJ2-5 | TRBV6-5 | NA | NA | TGTGCCAGCACCCACGGAGGGGAAGAGACCCAGTACTTC | CASTHGGEETQYF
TRBJ2-3 | TRBV27 | NA | TRBD2 | TGTGCCAGCAAGCCCCATAGCGGGAGAGAGGGAGATACGCAGTATTTT | CASKPHSGREGDTQYF
TRBJ1-3 | TRBV24-1 | NA | NA | TGTGCCACCAGTGATTCGGCAGGGACTGGAAACACCATATATTTT | CATSDSAGTGNTIYF
TRBJ2-6 | TRBV5-1 | NA | TRBD2 | TGCGCCAGCAGCCCGCGGGAGGGAGCTGGGGCCAACGTCCTGACTTTC | CASSPREGAGANVLTF
TRBJ2-1 | TRBV2 | NA | TRBD1 | TGTGCCAGTTCAAGAGACAGGGGGGACAATGAGCAGTTCTTC | CASSRDRGDNEQFF
TRBJ1-1 | TRBV12-3/TRBV12-4 | NA | NA | TGTGCCAGCAGCCCACTCAACACTGAAGCTTTCTTT | CASSPLNTEAFF
TRBJ1-2 | TRBV2 | once | TRBD1 | TGTGCCAGCAGCCGGACAGGGGGCGATTTAGTCTACACCTTC | CASSRTGGDLVYTF
TRBJ2-3 | TRBV9 | NA | TRBD2 | TGTGCCAGCAGCGTAGGGGCGACTAGCATGGCAGATACGCAGTATTTT | CASSVGATSMADTQYF
TRBJ1-5 | TRBV11-2 | NA | NA | TGTGCCAGCAGCTTACGGGCAGGGTCGCAGCCCCAGCATTTT | CASSLRAGSQPQHF
TRBJ2-1 | TRBV4-1 | NA | NA | TGCGCCAGCGCCTACTCCGGCTCCTACAATGAGCAGTTCTTC | CASAYSGSYNEQFF
TRBJ1-2 | TRBV7-2 | NA | TRBD1 | TGTGCCAGCAGCCAAGGACAGGCCGATGGCTACACCTTC | CASSQGQADGYTF
TRBJ1-1 | TRBV5-1 | NA | NA | TGCGCCAGCAGTTTAGGGGATACTGAAGCTTTCTTT | CASSLGDTEAFF
TRBJ2-3 | TRBV5-4 | NA | TRBD2 | TGTGCCAGCAGCCGGACTAGCGGTAGCACAGATACGCAGTATTTT | CASSRTSGSTDTQYF
TRBJ2-7 | TRBV10-2 | NA | NA | TGCGCCAGCAGTGCCACCCCCGGCTACGAGCAGTACTTC | CASSATPGYEQYF
TRBJ2-1 | TRBV9 | NA | TRBD2 | TGTGCCAGCAGCGTAAGCGGGAGAGGGAATGAGCAGTTCTTC | CASSVSGRGNEQFF
TRBJ1-6 | TRBV4-1 | many | NA | TGCGCCAGCAGCCAAGATCGAAGGGGCCAAAATTCACCCCTCCACTTT | CASSQDRRGQNSPLHF
TRBJ2-1 | TRBV25-1 | NA | TRBD2 | TGTGCCAGCAGGCGGGGACTAGCGGGAGAACGGCAGTTCTTC | CASRRGLAGERQFF
TRBJ2-1 | TRBV3-1/TRBV3-2 | NA | NA | TGTGCCAGCAGCCCTGACTCATTGGCCGATGAGCAGTTCTTC | CASSPDSLADEQFF
TRBJ1-4 | TRBV2 | NA | NA | TGTGCCAGCAGTGGCCAGGGGAAAGGGGAAAAACTGTTTTTT | CASSGQGKGEKLFF
TRBJ1-2 | TRBV5-1 | NA | NA | TGCGCCAGCAGGGCGGGGACGGAATCGGGTGGCTACACCTTC | CASRAGTESGGYTF